This T cell receptor (beta chain) was retrieved from a study of control samples from healthy donors and cancer patients. The protocol was immunoSEQ multiplex PCR, while the TCRdb copy is restricted to in-frame clones and leaves out a portion. The table records fewer than 90,000 clones, 87% of them present only once. The sequencing input was blood. The origin of this receptor is a middle-aged man in good health.

The CDR3 protein is CASSRQGAYYQPQHF. Written as DNA, the CDR3 is TGTGCCAGCAGCCGGCAGGGGGCGTATTATCAGCCCCAGCATTTT. V gene TRBV5-6 combines with J gene TRBJ1-5, with 8 bases fitting TRBD1. The germline V gene has CDR1 SGHDT and CDR2 YYEEEE. Unmatched junction bases numbered 8, after V lost 4 bases and J lost 5 bases. This CDR3 has 15 residues.